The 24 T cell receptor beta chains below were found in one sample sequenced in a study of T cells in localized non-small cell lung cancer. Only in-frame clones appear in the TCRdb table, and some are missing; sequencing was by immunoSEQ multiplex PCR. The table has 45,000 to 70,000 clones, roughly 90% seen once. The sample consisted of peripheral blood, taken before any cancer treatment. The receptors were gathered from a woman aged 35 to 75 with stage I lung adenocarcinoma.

The CDR3 coding sequence is TGCAGCGTCGTCCCGGGACAGGGTTCCTATGGCTACACCTTC. It is translated as CSVVPGQGSYGYTF. The chain recombines TRBV29-1 with TRBJ1-2; 9 bases line up with TRBD1. This CDR3 is built from 14 residues. Losses at the gene ends were 6 bases for V and 4 bases for J; bases not matched to a gene: 9. The germline V gene encodes CDR1 SQVTM and CDR2 ANQGSEA.

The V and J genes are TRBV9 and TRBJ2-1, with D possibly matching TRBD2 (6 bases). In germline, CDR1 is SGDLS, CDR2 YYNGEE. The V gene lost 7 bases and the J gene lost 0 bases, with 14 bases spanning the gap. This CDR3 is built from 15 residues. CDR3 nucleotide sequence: TGTGCCAGCGCCCCCGTCGGGGGCTCCTACAATGAGCAGTTCTTC. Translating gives CASAPVGGSYNEQFF.

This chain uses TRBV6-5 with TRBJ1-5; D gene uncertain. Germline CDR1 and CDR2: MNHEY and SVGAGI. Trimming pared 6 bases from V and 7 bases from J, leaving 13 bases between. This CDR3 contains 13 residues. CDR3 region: CASSRREGQPQHF. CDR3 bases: TGTGCCAGCAGCAGGAGGGAAGGACAGCCCCAGCATTTT.

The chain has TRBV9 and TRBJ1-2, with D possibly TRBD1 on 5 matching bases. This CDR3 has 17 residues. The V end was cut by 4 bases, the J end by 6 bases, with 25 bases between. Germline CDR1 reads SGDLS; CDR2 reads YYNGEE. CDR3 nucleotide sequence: TGTGCCAGCAGCCTACCGGGGTGGGGGACGCTATCGCATGGCTACACCTTC. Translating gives CASSLPGWGTLSHGYTF. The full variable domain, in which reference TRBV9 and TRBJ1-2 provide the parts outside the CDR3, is DSGVTQTPKHLITATGQRVTLRCSPRSGDLSVYWYQQSLDQGLQFLIQYYNGEERAKGNILERFSAQQFPDLHSELNLSSLELGDSALYFCASSLPGWGTLSHGYTFGSGTRLTVV.

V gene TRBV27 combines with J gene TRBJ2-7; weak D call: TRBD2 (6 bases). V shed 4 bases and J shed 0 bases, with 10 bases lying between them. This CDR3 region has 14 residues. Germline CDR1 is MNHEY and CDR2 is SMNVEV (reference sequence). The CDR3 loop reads CASSSTGGSYEQYF. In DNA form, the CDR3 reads TGTGCCAGCAGTTCCACCGGGGGCTCCTACGAGCAGTACTTC.

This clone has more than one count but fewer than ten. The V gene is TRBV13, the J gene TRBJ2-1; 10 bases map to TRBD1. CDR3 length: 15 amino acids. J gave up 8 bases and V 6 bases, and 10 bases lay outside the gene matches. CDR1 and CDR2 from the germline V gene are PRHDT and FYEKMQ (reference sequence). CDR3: CASRPTGTGDHEQFF. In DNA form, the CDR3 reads TGTGCCAGCAGGCCCACCGGGACAGGGGACCATGAGCAGTTCTTC.

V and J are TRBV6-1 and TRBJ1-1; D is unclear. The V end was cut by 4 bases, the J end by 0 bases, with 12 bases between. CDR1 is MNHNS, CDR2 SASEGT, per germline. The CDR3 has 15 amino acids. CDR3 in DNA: TGTGCCAGCAGTGTAAAGGCAAGCATGAACACTGAAGCTTTCTTT. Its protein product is CASSVKASMNTEAFF.

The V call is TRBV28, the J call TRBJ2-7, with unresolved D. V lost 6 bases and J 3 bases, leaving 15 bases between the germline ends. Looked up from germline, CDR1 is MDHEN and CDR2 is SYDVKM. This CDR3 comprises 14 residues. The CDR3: CASSPPGPNYEQYF. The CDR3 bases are TGTGCCAGCAGCCCCCCCGGACCCAACTACGAGCAGTACTTC.

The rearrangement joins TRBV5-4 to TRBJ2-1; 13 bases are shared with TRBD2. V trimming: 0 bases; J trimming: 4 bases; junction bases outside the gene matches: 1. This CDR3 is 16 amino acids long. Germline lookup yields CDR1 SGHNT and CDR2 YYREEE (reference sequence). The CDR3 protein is CASSLGGLAGYNEQFF. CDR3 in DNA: TGTGCCAGCAGCTTGGGGGGACTAGCGGGGTACAATGAGCAGTTCTTC.

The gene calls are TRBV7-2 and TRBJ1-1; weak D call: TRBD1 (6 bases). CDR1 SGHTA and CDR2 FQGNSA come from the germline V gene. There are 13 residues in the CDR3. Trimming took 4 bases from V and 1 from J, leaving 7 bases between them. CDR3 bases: TGTGCCAGCAGCTCAGGGGCGAACACTGAAGCTTTCTTT. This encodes CASSSGANTEAFF.

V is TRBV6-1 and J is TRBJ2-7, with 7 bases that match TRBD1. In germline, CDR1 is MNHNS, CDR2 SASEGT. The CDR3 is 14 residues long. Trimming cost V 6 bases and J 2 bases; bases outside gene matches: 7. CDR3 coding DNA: TGTGCCAGCAGGCTAGGGGGACAGACCTACGAGCAGTACTTC. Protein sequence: CASRLGGQTYEQYF.

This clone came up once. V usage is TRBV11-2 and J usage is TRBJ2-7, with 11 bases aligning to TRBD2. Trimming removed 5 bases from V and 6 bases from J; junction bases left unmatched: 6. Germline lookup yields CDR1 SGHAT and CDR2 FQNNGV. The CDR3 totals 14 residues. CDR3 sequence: CASSNSGGAFEQYF. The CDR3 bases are TGTGCCAGCAGCAATAGCGGGGGGGCTTTCGAGCAGTACTTC.

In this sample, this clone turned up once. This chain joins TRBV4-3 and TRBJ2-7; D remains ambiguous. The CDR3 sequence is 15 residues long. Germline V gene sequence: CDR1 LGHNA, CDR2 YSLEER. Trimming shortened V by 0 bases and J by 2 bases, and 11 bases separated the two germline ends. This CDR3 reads CASSQDPQVTYEQYF. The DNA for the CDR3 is TGCGCCAGCAGCCAAGATCCGCAGGTTACCTACGAGCAGTACTTC.

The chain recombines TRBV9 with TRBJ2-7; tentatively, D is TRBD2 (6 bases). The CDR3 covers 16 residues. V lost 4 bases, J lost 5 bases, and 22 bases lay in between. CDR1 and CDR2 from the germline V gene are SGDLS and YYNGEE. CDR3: CASSKRAGSTGDEQYF. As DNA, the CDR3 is TGTGCCAGCAGCAAAAGGGCGGGAAGCACGGGGGACGAGCAGTACTTC.

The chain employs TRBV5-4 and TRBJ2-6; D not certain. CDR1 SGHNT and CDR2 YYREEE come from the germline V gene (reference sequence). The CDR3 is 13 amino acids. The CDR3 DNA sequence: TGTGTAGCAGGTACCTCTGGGGCCAACGTCCTGACTTTC. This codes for CVAGTSGANVLTF.

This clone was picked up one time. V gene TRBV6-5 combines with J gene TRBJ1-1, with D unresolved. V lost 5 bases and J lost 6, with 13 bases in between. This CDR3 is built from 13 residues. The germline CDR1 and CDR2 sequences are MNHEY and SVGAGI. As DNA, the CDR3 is TGTGCCAGCAGTCCCGAAATGGGCGCTGAAGCTTTCTTT. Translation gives CASSPEMGAEAFF.

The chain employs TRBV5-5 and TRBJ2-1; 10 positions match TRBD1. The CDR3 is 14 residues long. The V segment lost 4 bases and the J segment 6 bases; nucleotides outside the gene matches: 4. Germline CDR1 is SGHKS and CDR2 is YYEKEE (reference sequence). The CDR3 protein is CASSPGTGVNEQFF. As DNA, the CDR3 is TGTGCCAGCAGCCCCGGGACAGGGGTCAATGAGCAGTTCTTC. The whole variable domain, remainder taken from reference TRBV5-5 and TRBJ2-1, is DAGVTQSPTHLIKTRGQQVTLRCSPISGHKSVSWYQQVLGQGPQFIFQYYEKEERGRGNFPDRFSARQFPNYSSELNVNALLLGDSALYLCASSPGTGVNEQFFGPGTRLTVL.

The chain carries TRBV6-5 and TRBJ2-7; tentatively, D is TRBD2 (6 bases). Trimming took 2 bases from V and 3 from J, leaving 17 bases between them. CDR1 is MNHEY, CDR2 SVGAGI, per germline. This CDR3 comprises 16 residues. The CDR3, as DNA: TGTGCCAGCAGTTACCTATCGGGGCAGGGAGGCTACGAGCAGTACTTC. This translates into CASSYLSGQGGYEQYF.

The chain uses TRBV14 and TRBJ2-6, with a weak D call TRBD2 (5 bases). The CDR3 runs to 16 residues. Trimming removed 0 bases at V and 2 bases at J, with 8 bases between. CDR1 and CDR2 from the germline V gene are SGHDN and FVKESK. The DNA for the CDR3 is TGTGCCAGCAGCCAAGATCCCGGGGCTGGGGCCAACGTCCTGACTTTC. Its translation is CASSQDPGAGANVLTF.

The CDR3 loop reads CASSWDRYNEQFF. The CDR3 region has the DNA TGTGCCAGCAGTTGGGACAGGTACAATGAGCAGTTCTTC. The V call is TRBV6-5, the J call TRBJ2-1, with 8 bases matching TRBD1. The CDR3 loop spans 13 amino acids. Trimming cost V 4 bases and J 4 bases; bases outside gene matches: 0. In germline, CDR1 is MNHEY, CDR2 SVGAGI.

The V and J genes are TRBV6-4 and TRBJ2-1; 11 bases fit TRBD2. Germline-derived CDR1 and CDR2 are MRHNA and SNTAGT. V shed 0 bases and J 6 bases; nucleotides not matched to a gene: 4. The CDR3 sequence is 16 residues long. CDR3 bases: TGTGCCAGCAGTGACTCCCCTAGCGGGGGGATCAATGAGCAGTTCTTC. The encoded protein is CASSDSPSGGINEQFF.

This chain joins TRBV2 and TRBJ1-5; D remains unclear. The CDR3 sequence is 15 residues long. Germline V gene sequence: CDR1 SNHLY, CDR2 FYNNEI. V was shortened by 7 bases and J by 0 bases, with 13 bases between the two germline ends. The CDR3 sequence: CASNDRSFSNQPQHF. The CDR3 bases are TGTGCCAGCAACGACCGCAGTTTTAGCAATCAGCCCCAGCATTTT.

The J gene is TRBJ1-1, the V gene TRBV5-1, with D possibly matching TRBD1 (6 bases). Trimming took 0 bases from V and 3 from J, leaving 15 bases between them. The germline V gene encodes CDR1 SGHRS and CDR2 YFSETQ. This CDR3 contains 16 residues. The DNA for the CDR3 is TGCGCCAGCAGCTTGGTGGGGGGGCCGAGGGACACTGAAGCTTTCTTT. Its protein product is CASSLVGGPRDTEAFF.

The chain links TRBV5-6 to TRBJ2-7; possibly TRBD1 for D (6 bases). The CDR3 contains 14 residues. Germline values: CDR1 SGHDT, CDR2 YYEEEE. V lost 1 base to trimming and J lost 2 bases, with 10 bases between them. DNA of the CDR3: TGTGCCAGCAGCTTGAGGGACATTGCCTACGAGCAGTACTTC. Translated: CASSLRDIAYEQYF.